These 25 T cell receptor beta chains share one sample of origin, sequenced in a study of graft-versus-host responses after intestinal transplantation. Here immunoSEQ multiplex PCR was the method, and the copy in TCRdb shows in-frame clones only, minus some. The data contain about 89,000 clones, just over 90% of them singletons. These TCRs' antigens remain unknown. Sequenced material: unstimulated CD8+ T cells sorted from spleen or lymph node cells, taken before intestinal transplant. These receptors were collected from a human donor who received an intestinal transplant.

V is TRBV10-1 and J is TRBJ2-3, with 10 positions matching TRBD2. The V and J ends lost 1 base and 4 bases, in that order; junction bases with no gene match: 2. CDR1 and CDR2 (germline): WNHNN, SYGVQD (reference sequence). The CDR3 is 15 amino acids. DNA of the CDR3: TGCGCCAGCAGTGAGTTCGGGACTAGCGCAGATACGCAGTATTTT. It specifies CASSEFGTSADTQYF.

J is TRBJ2-7 and V is TRBV21-1; the DNA was not used to check the table's D call, TRBD1. TRBV21-1 is a pseudogene locus. This CDR3 has 14 residues. The CDR3 nucleotides are TGTGCCAGCAGCAAAGGGGGCCGACTCTACGAGCAGTACTTC. Translating gives CASSKGGRLYEQYF.

The chain joins TRBV30 to TRBJ1-1; D is ambiguous. Trimming removed 4 bases at V and 0 bases at J, with 6 bases between. The CDR3 spans 12 residues. Germline CDR1 and CDR2: GTSNPN and SVGIG (reference sequence). Here the CDR3 DNA reads TGTGCCTGGATATCGTTGAACACTGAAGCTTTCTTT. This codes for CAWISLNTEAFF.

This clone was recorded once. The V gene is TRBV4-1, the J gene TRBJ1-5; D is unresolved. Germline values: CDR1 MGHRA, CDR2 YSYEKL. The CDR3 extends over 15 amino acids. The V end was cut by 0 bases, the J end by 6 bases, with 12 bases between. The CDR3 DNA reads as TGCGCCAGCAGCCAAGAGAGAGGGAATGGTCAGCCCCAGCATTTT. This gives the protein CASSQERGNGQPQHF.

This chain connects TRBV6-4 to TRBJ1-2, with 7 bases matching TRBD1. J was trimmed by 5 bases and V by 10 bases; bases with no gene match: 13. Germline-derived CDR1 and CDR2 are MRHNA and SNTAGT. The CDR3 contains 14 residues. The CDR3 DNA sequence: TGTGCCACAGATCCTACAGGGGAAGGGTATGGCTACACCTTC. Protein: CATDPTGEGYGYTF.

The chain uses TRBV30 and TRBJ1-1, with D unclear. The CDR3 loop spans 11 amino acids. Germline-derived CDR1 and CDR2 are GTSNPN and SVGIG (reference sequence). The V end was cut by 2 bases, the J end by 11 bases, with 12 bases between. CDR3 DNA sequence: TGTGCCTGGAGTATCGTGGCTCCCGCTTTCTTT. Translated, it gives CAWSIVAPAFF.

This chain uses TRBV7-6 with TRBJ2-1, with a tentative D call TRBD1 (6 bases). This CDR3 comprises 13 residues. V shed 4 bases and J shed 7 bases, with 11 bases lying between them. Germline CDR1 is SGHVS and CDR2 is FNYEAQ. CDR3 bases: TGTGCCAGCAGCTCCCCAGGGGCAAATGAGCAGTTCTTC. Translated, it gives CASSSPGANEQFF.

The chain uses TRBV7-6 and TRBJ2-1; 12 bases map to TRBD2. V shed 5 bases, J shed 3 bases, and the junction held 2 bases outside the gene matches. This CDR3 has 15 residues. The germline V gene has CDR1 SGHVS and CDR2 FNYEAQ. The CDR3: CASSQLAGGYNEQFF. The DNA of the CDR3 is TGTGCCAGCAGCCAACTAGCGGGGGGCTACAATGAGCAGTTCTTC.

The chain employs TRBV9 and TRBJ1-2; 9 bases align to TRBD1. The V gene end was trimmed by 4 bases and the J gene end by 4 bases; junction bases not matched to a gene: 8. In germline, CDR1 is SGDLS, CDR2 YYNGEE. This CDR3 is built from 15 residues. The CDR3 here is CASSTRQGEGYGYTF. The CDR3 DNA is TGTGCCAGCAGCACCCGACAGGGGGAGGGCTATGGCTACACCTTC.

The rearrangement links TRBV2 to TRBJ2-3; 10 bases are a match to TRBD2. Trimming cost V 0 bases and J 5 bases; bases outside gene matches: 8. The length of the CDR3 is 17 residues. Germline V CDR1 and CDR2: SNHLY, FYNNEI. DNA for the CDR3: TGTGCCAGCAGTGAAGCATGGGGGACTAGCGAGGAAGATACGCAGTATTTT. Its protein product is CASSEAWGTSEEDTQYF.

The chain uses TRBV6-6 and TRBJ2-5, with 8 bases aligning to TRBD1. The J call may be mistaken, given a closer DNA end match to TRBJ2-7. The CDR3 is 15 amino acids. Germline V gene lookup returns CDR1 MNHNY and CDR2 SVGAGI (reference sequence). The CDR3 DNA reads TGTGCCAGCAGTTGGGGACAGGCGAGCTCCTACGAGCAGTACTTC. Translating it yields CASSWGQASSYEQYF.

The gene calls are TRBV7-9 and TRBJ1-5, with 7 positions matching TRBD1. Germline V gene lookup returns CDR1 SEHNR and CDR2 FQNEAQ (reference sequence). V gave up 2 bases and J gave up 3 bases; unmatched junction bases: 1. This CDR3 has 14 amino acids. The CDR3 region has the DNA TGTGCCAGCAGCTTACAGGGGGTCAATCAGCCCCAGCATTTT. Protein product: CASSLQGVNQPQHF.

The chain employs TRBV21-1 and TRBJ2-5; the table's D call TRBD1 went unverified against the DNA. The DNA end favors TRBJ2-7, so the J call may be wrong. TRBV21-1 is noted as a pseudogene. The CDR3 consists of 17 residues. CDR3 amino acids: CASFTILGAASSYEQYF. The CDR3 nucleotides are TGTGCCAGCTTCACCATCCTGGGGGCAGCCAGCTCCTACGAGCAGTACTTC.

The CDR3 nucleotides are TGTGCCGTCCAGCGGGGGGAGACCCAGTACTTC. As protein: CAVQRGETQYF. V gene TRBV6-6 combines with J gene TRBJ2-5; 8 bases align to TRBD2. The V and J ends lost 11 bases and 5 bases, in that order; junction bases with no gene match: 4. This CDR3 has 11 residues. Germline CDR1 and CDR2: MNHNY and SVGAGI (reference sequence).

The gene calls are TRBV11-3 and TRBJ1-6; 9 bases match TRBD1. The CDR3 totals 17 residues. Looked up from germline, CDR1 is SGHNT and CDR2 is YENEEA. Losses at the gene ends were 1 base for V and 8 bases for J; bases not matched to a gene: 9. In DNA form, the CDR3 reads TGTGCCAGCAGCTTAGGTCCGGGACAGGGTTGGGATTCACCCCTCCACTTT. Translation: CASSLGPGQGWDSPLHF.

In its sample, this clone was seen a few times. The chain is built from TRBV2 and TRBJ2-1; the D gene is possibly TRBD2 (5 bases). Trimming shortened V by 6 bases and J by 10 bases, and 13 bases separated the two germline ends. There are 12 residues in the CDR3. Germline V gene sequence: CDR1 SNHLY, CDR2 FYNNEI. CDR3 nucleotides: TGTGCCAGCAGCAGCGGACCTCAGGAGCAGTTCTTC. It yields the protein CASSSGPQEQFF.

The V gene is TRBV7-9, the J gene TRBJ1-1; D not resolved. The V end was cut by 1 base, the J end by 4 bases, with 10 bases between. The length of the CDR3 is 14 residues. Germline CDR1 SEHNR, CDR2 FQNEAQ (reference sequence). The DNA of the CDR3 is TGTGCCAGCAGCTTAGGTATGGGAGGCACTGAAGCTTTCTTT. Protein sequence: CASSLGMGGTEAFF.

This chain links TRBV27 with TRBJ1-2; 7 bases line up with TRBD1. The J segment lost 0 bases and the V segment lost 2 bases, leaving 3 bases of the junction unmatched. The CDR3 sequence is 15 residues long. Germline V gene sequence: CDR1 MNHEY, CDR2 SMNVEV (reference sequence). CDR3: CASSLGQASNYGYTF. CDR3 in DNA: TGTGCCAGCAGTTTAGGACAGGCATCTAACTATGGCTACACCTTC.

V gene TRBV7-9 combines with J gene TRBJ1-1; D is possibly TRBD1 (5 bases). Germline CDR1 and CDR2: SEHNR and FQNEAQ (reference sequence). This CDR3 has 15 amino acids. V gave up 1 base and J gave up 4 bases, with 13 bases separating them. CDR3 sequence (DNA): TGTGCCAGCAGCTTAGTGGTAGGGGTGAGCACTGAAGCTTTCTTT. Its protein is CASSLVVGVSTEAFF.

The chain combines TRBV7-9 with TRBJ2-7; D perhaps matches TRBD2 (5 bases). Matching the DNA end better, TRBJ2-1 makes the J call doubtful. This CDR3 has 11 residues. CDR1 SEHNR and CDR2 FQNEAQ come from the germline V gene (reference sequence). CDR3 amino acids: CASLAGPAQFF. CDR3 coding DNA: TGTGCCAGCCTTGCGGGCCCCGCGCAGTTCTTC.

This clone was seen more than once but under ten times. The chain couples TRBV27 to TRBJ2-7, with a possible D match to TRBD2 (5 bases). The CDR3 spans 12 residues. V lost 7 bases to trimming and J lost 0 bases, with 7 bases between them. The germline CDR1 and CDR2 sequences are MNHEY and SMNVEV (reference sequence). This CDR3 reads CASMGSSYEQYF. DNA for the CDR3: TGTGCCAGCATGGGGAGCTCCTACGAGCAGTACTTC.

In its sample, this clone was seen once. The chain has TRBV6-1 and TRBJ1-2, with D perhaps TRBD1 (5 bases). Per the germline V gene, CDR1 is MNHNS and CDR2 is SASEGT. V was shortened by 3 bases and J by 8 bases, with 7 bases between the two germline ends. The CDR3 contains 11 residues. The CDR3, as DNA: TGTGCCAGCAGTGAGCCAGGGGGCTACACCTTC. This gives the protein CASSEPGGYTF.

The V call is TRBV9, the J call TRBJ2-4; TRBD2 is a possible D gene (7 bases). The CDR3 contains 16 residues. From germline, CDR1 is SGDLS and CDR2 YYNGEE. Trimming took off 0 bases at V and 9 bases at J, with 19 bases between the two ends. CDR3: CASSVAGGGGGAIQYF. CDR3 coding DNA: TGTGCCAGCAGCGTAGCCGGCGGAGGGGGGGGAGCCATTCAGTACTTC.

The rearrangement links TRBV27 to TRBJ2-3, with D perhaps matching TRBD2 (6 bases). The germline V and J ends were trimmed by 6 bases and 4 bases, with 11 bases remaining between them. Per germline, CDR1 MNHEY and CDR2 SMNVEV (reference sequence). The CDR3 length is 13 residues. CDR3 in amino acids: CASRLSGADTQYF. As DNA, the CDR3 is TGTGCCAGCAGACTATCGGGGGCAGATACGCAGTATTTT.

The chain carries TRBV5-4 and TRBJ2-2; D gene uncertain. The germline V gene has CDR1 SGHNT and CDR2 YYREEE (reference sequence). Between the trimmed V and J ends, which lost 0 bases and 6 bases, there was a span of 12 bases. The CDR3 is made up of 15 amino acids. The CDR3 DNA reads TGTGCCAGCAGCTTGGCAGGAATTGGCGCCGGGGAGCTGTTTTTT. This sequence encodes CASSLAGIGAGELFF.